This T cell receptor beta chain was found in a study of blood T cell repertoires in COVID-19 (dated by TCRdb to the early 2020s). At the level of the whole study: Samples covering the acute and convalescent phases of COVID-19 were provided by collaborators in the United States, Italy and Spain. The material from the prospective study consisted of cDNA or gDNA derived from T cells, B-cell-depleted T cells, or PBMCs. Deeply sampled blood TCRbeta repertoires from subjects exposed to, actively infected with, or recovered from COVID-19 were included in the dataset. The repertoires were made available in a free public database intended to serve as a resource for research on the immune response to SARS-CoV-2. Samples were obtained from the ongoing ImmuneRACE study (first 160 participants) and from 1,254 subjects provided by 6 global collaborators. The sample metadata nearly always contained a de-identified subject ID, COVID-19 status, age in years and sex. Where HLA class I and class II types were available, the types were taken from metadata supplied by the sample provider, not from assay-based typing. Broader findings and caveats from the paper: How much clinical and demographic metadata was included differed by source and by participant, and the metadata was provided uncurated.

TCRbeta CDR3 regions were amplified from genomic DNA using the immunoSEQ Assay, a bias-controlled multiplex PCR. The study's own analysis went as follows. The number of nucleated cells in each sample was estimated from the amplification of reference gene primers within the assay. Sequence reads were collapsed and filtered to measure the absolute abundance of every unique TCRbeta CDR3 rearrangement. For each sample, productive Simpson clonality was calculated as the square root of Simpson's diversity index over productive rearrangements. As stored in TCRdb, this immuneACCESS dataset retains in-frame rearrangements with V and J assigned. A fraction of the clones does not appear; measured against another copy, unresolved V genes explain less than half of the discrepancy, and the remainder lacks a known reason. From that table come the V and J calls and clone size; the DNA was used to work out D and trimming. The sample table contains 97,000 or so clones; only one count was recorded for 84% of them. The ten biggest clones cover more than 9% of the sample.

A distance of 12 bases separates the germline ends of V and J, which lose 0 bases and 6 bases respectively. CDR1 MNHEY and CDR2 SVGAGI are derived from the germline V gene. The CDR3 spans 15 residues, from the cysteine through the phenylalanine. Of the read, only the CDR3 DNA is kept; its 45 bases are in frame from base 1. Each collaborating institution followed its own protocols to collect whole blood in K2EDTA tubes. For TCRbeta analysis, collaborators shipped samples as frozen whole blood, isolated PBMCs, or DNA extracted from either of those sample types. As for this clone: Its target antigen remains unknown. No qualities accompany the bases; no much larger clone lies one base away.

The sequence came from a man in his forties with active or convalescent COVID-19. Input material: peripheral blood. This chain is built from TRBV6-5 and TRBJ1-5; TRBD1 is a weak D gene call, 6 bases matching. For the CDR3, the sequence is CASSYSQGGGQPQHF. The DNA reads TGTGCCAGCAGTTACTCACAGGGTGGTGGTCAGCCCCAGCATTTT.